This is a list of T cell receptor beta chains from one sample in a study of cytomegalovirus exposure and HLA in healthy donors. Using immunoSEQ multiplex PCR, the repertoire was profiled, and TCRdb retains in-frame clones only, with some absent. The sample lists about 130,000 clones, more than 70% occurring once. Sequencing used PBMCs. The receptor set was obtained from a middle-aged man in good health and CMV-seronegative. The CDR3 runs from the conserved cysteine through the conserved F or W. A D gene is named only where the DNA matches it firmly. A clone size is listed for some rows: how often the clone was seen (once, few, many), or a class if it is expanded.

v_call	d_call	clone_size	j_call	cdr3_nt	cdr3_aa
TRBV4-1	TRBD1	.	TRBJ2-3	TGCGCCAGCAGCCAAGGGCAGGGGGCTAACACAGATACGCAGTATTTT	CASSQGQGANTDTQYF
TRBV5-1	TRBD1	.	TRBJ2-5	TGCGCCAGCAGCTTGGCCAGGGGACAGGGGGCTGGAGAGACCCAGTACTTC	CASSLARGQGAGETQYF
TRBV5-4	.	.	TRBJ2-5	TGTGCCAGCAGCCTTTGGGCCAGGGAGACCCAGTACTTC	CASSLWARETQYF
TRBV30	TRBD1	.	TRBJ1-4	TGTGCCTGGAACCTCGGGTCAGGGGGCGTGCTAGGCGAAAAACTGTTTTTT	CAWNLGSGGVLGEKLFF
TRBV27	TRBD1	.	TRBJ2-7	TGTGCCAGCAGTTTAAGGGGACAGGGGTTCCACGAGCAGTACTTC	CASSLRGQGFHEQYF
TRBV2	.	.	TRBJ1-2	TGTGCCAGCAGTGAGGCAGGGAATAACTATGGCTACACCTTC	CASSEAGNNYGYTF
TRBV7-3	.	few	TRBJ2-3	TGTGCCAGCAGCCCACAGGGTGGCACAGATACGCAGTATTTT	CASSPQGGTDTQYF
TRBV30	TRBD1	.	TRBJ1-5	TGTGCCTGGAGTGAGCTCGGGACAGGGAAAGGGCAGCCCCAGCATTTT	CAWSELGTGKGQPQHF
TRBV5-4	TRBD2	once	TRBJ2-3	TGTGCCAGCAGCGCCCGACTAGCGGGAGGAACAGATACGCAGTATTTT	CASSARLAGGTDTQYF
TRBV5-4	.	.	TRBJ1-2	TGTGCCAGCAGCTTAGCGCCCAAGGATGGCTACACCTTC	CASSLAPKDGYTF
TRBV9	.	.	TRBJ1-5	TGTGCCAGCAGCGTAGACGGTAGCAATCAGCCCCAGCATTTT	CASSVDGSNQPQHF
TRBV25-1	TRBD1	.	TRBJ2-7	TGTGCCAGCACGGCAGGGGGCCTCTACGAGCAGTACTTC	CASTAGGLYEQYF
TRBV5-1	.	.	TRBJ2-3	TGCGCCAGCAGCTTGGCGACAGATACGCAGTATTTT	CASSLATDTQYF
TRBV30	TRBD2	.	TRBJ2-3	TGTGCCCGAGCACAGCGGGAGAAAGATACGCAGTATTTT	CARAQREKDTQYF
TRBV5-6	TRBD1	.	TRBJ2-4	TGTGCCAGCAGCTGGGGACAGGGGGACATTCAGTACTTC	CASSWGQGDIQYF
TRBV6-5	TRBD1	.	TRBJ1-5	TGTGCCAGCACCGCGACAGGGGACGCCAATCAGCCCCAGCATTTT	CASTATGDANQPQHF
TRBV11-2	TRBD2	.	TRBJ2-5	TGTGCCAGCAGCTTAGCTTTAGGGACTAGCGGGACGCAAGAGACCCAGTACTTC	CASSLALGTSGTQETQYF
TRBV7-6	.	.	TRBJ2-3	TGTGCCAGCAGCCCTACAGCTAAAAGCACAGATACGCAGTATTTT	CASSPTAKSTDTQYF
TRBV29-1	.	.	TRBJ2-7	TGCAGCGTTGAAGCATCTACCTACGAGCAGTACTTC	CSVEASTYEQYF
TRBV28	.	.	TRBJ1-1	TGTGCCAGCAGTTCACAGGGCCTCGGGGAGAAAGCTTTCTTT	CASSSQGLGEKAFF
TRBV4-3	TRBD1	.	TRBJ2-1	TGCGCCAGCAGCCAATGGGACAGGGCGGGTGAGCAGTTCTTC	CASSQWDRAGEQFF
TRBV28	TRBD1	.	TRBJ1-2	TGTGCCAGCAGTTTTTCAGGGGGCTGGTATGGCTACACCTTC	CASSFSGGWYGYTF
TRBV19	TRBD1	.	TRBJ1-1	TGTGCCAGTAGTATAAAACCAGGGGGCATGACTGAAGCTTTCTTT	CASSIKPGGMTEAFF
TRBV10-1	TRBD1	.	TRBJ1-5	TGCGCCAGCAGAAAAACCGGGACAGGGAAACCACAGCCCCAGCATTTT	CASRKTGTGKPQPQHF
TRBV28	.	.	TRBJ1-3	TGTGCCAGCAGTACCCCTAGGGACTTCTCTGGAAACACCATATATTTT	CASSTPRDFSGNTIYF
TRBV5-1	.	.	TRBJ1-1	TGCGCCAGCAGCTTGGAGCGGTGGAACACTGAAGCTTTCTTT	CASSLERWNTEAFF
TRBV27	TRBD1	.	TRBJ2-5	TGTGCCAGCAGTTTACCAGGGGGAACCCAGTACTTC	CASSLPGGTQYF
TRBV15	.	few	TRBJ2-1	TGTGCCACCAGCAGAGGGGGCGGACAAAACACCTACAATGAGCAGTTCTTC	CATSRGGGQNTYNEQFF
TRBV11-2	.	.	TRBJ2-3	TGTGCCAGCAGCCGAGGAGGGAGATTTGGCACAGATACGCAGTATTTT	CASSRGGRFGTDTQYF
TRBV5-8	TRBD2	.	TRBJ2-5	TGTGCCAGCAGCATGGCAGTGTCTAGCGGGATTTGGGAGACCCAGTACTTC	CASSMAVSSGIWETQYF
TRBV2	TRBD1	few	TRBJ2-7	TGTGCCAGCAGTGAAAGGAGGCAGGGGGCGAGGGAGCAGTACTTC	CASSERRQGAREQYF
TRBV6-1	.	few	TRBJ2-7	TGTGCCAGCAGTGAATACTTTGCAGGGTCCTACGAGCAGTACTTC	CASSEYFAGSYEQYF
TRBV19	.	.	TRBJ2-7	TGTGCCAGTAGCGACACACAGGGAGCCTACGAGCAGTACTTC	CASSDTQGAYEQYF
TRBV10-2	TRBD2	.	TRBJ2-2	TGCGCCAGCAGTGAGCCGGGACTAGCGGGAGGATTACACTCTGGGGAGCTGTTTTTT	CASSEPGLAGGLHSGELFF
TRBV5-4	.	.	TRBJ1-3	TGTGCCAGCAGCTTGGCAGGGAGGCCCTCTGGAAACACCATATATTTT	CASSLAGRPSGNTIYF
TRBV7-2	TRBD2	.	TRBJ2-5	TGTGCCAGCAGCTTAGATATCGGCGGGGGGGGAGAGACCCAGTACTTC	CASSLDIGGGGETQYF
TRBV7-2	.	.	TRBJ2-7	TGTGCCAGCAGCTTAGGGGGGACAAAAACCTACGAGCAGTACTTC	CASSLGGTKTYEQYF
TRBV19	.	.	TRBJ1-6	TGTGCCAGCTCCGGGACACTTAATTCACCCCTCCACTTT	CASSGTLNSPLHF
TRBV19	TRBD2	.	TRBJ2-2	TGTGCCAGTATGGTGACTAGCGGGAGTTTCGGGGAGCTGTTTTTT	CASMVTSGSFGELFF
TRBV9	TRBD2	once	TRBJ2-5	TGTGCCAGCTCCGGGGGGAGGGCCTTAGAGACCCAGTACTTC	CASSGGRALETQYF
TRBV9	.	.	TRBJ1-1	TGTGCCAGCAGCCCCCGGGACATCTACTGGGGCACTGAAGCTTTCTTT	CASSPRDIYWGTEAFF
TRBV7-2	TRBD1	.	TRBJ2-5	TGTGCCAGCAGCGAGTGGACAGGGAAAGAGACCCAGTACTTC	CASSEWTGKETQYF
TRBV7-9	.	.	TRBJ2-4	TGTGCCAGCAGCTTGATCGGGGAAGCCAAAAACATTCAGTACTTC	CASSLIGEAKNIQYF
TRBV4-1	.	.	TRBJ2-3	TGCGCCAGCAGCCAAGTAGCAGGGGAGACGCAGTATTTT	CASSQVAGETQYF
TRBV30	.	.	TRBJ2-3	TGTGCGGGGGGGCGGTTACCAGATACGCAGTATTTT	CAGGRLPDTQYF
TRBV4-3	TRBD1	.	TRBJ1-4	TGCGCCAGCAGCCAAGAACAGGGGGATGAAAAACTGTTTTTT	CASSQEQGDEKLFF
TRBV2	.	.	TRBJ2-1	TGTGCCAGCAGTGAAGAGAGGAGAACCAATGAGCAGTTCTTC	CASSEERRTNEQFF
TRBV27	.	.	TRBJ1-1	TGTGCCAGCAGCCGTACACTGAACACTGAAGCTTTCTTT	CASSRTLNTEAFF
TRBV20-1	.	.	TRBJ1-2	TGCAGTGCTGGGGCAACAGAGCTGGCCTTC	CSAGATELAF
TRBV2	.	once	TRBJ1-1	TGTGCCAATAGAGAAAACACTGAAGCTTTCTTT	CANRENTEAFF
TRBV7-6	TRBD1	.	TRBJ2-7	TGTGCCAGCAGCACTTACCGGGACAGGGGCGACGAGCAGTACTTC	CASSTYRDRGDEQYF
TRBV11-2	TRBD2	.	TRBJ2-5	TGTGCCAGCAGCTACCATGGGACTAGCGGGGGGAAGGAGACCCAGTACTTC	CASSYHGTSGGKETQYF
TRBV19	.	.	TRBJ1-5	TGTGCCAGTAGAAGAGCCAATGGCAATCAGCCCCAGCATTTT	CASRRANGNQPQHF
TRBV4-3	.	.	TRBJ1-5	TGCGCCAGCAGCCAAGAATACGTCCCAGGCAGATATCAGCCCCAGCATTTT	CASSQEYVPGRYQPQHF
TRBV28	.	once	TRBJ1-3	TGTGCCAGCCACGGGAACCCTGGAAACACCATATATTTT	CASHGNPGNTIYF